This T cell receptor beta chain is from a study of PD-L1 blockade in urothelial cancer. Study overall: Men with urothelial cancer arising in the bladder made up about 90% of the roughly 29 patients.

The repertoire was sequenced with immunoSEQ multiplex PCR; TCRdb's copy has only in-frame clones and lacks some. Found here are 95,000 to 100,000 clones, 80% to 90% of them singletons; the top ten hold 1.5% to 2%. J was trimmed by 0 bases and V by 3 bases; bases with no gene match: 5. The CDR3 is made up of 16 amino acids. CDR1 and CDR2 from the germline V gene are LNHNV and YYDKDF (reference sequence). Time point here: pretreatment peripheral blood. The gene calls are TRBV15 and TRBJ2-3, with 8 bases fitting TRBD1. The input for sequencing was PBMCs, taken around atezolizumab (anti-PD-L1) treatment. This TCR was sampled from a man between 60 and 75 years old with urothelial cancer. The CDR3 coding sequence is TGTGCCACCAGCAGGGGTGGACAGGGTAGCACAGATACGCAGTATTTT. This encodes CATSRGGQGSTDTQYF.